This T cell receptor (beta chain) emerged from a study of blood T cell repertoires in COVID-19. As handled by the study authors: Amplification of reference gene primers provided the estimated nucleated cell counts. Generated by immunoSEQ multiplex PCR, the TCRdb table keeps only in-frame clones and is missing some. V, J and clone size reflect that table, while D and trimming were determined from the DNA. The table has tens of thousands of clones, over 85% seen once; the top ten hold approximately 1.4%. V lost 9 bases, J lost 4 bases, and 11 bases stayed unmatched. CDR3 length equals 14 residues. This TCR derives from a man aged 45-60 years with acute or convalescent COVID-19. V is TRBV23-1 and J is TRBJ2-7; 8 bases align to TRBD2. TRBV23-1 is an ORF, and what it does is uncertain. The sequencing sample was made of peripheral blood. The CDR3 region has the DNA TGCGCCAGTTCCCCCGGGGGGGGTTCTTACGAGCAGTACTTC. Translating gives CASSPGGGSYEQYF.